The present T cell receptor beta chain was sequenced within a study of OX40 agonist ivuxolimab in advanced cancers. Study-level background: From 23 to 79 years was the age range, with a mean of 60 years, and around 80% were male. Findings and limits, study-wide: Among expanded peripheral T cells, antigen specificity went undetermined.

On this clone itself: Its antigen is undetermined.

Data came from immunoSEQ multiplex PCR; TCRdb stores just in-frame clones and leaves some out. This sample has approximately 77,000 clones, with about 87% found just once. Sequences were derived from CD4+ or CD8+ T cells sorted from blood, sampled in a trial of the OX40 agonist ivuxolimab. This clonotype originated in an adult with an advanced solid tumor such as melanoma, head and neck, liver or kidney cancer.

The CDR3 protein is CAISAGGRETQYF. In DNA, the CDR3 is TGTGCCATCTCGGCAGGCGGACGAGAGACCCAGTACTTC. The rearrangement links TRBV10-3 to TRBJ2-5; unclear D gene. The CDR3 sequence is 13 residues long. The germline CDR1 and CDR2 sequences are ENHRY and SYGVKD. V lost 8 bases, J lost 4 bases, and 14 bases lay in between.